These 17 T cell receptor beta chains came from one sample sequenced in a study of human T cells and chemical hapten exposure. TCRdb itself ran the RACE reads through MiXCR, one entry per CDR3 protein. The sample gives around 180,000 distinct CDR3 sequences, almost 30% of which show up once; less than 3.5% is in the top ten. The sample's time point: pre-sensitization, week 0. Treatment: therapeutic diphenylcyclopropenone sensitization with weekly scalp DPC. Sequenced here: whole blood, sampled in connection with sensitization to the hapten diphenylcyclopropenone (DPC). The source is a young woman with alopecia areata. Some clones in this sample may be carry-over from other donors' samples.

This clonotype was found a few times. This CDR3 reads CASSPASYNEQYF. The CDR3 nucleotides read TGTGCCAGCAGCCCGGCTTCGTACAACGAGCAGTACTTC. The V call is TRBV7-2, the J call TRBJ2-7; no clear D. Trimming removed 5 bases at V and 5 bases at J, with 13 bases between. The CDR3 totals 13 residues. Germline-derived CDR1 and CDR2 are SGHTA and FQGNSA. Complete variable domain (other parts from reference TRBV7-2 and TRBJ2-7): GAGVSQSPSNKVTEKGKDVELRCDPISGHTALYWYRQSLGQGLEFLIYFQGNSAPDKSGLPSDRFSAERTGGSVSTLTIQRTQQEDSAVYLCASSPASYNEQYFGPGTRLTVT.

The chain recombines TRBV29-1 with TRBJ2-1, with TRBD2 matching over 9 bases. With 7 bases clipped from V and 9 bases from J, the junction kept 10 bases outside the gene matches. The germline V gene encodes CDR1 SQVTM and CDR2 ANQGSEA. The CDR3 runs 13 residues. The DNA for the CDR3 is TGCAGCGGAATTAGCGGGAGTCTGGGTGAGCAGTTCTTC. Its translation is CSGISGSLGEQFF.

This clonotype was found many times. The V and J genes are TRBV29-1 and TRBJ1-1, with D perhaps TRBD1 (5 bases). V was shortened by 3 bases and J by 4 bases, with 12 bases between the two germline ends. CDR1 is SQVTM and CDR2 is ANQGSEA in the germline V gene. The CDR3 has 13 residues. CDR3: CSVDLFQGTEAFF. The CDR3 DNA reads as TGCAGCGTTGATCTATTTCAGGGCACTGAAGCTTTCTTT.

This clonotype was observed a handful of times. The DNA for the CDR3 is TGTGCCAGCAGCCAATCTACGGATGATGAAGCTTTCTTT. Protein product: CASSQSTDDEAFF. The chain couples TRBV4-2 to TRBJ1-1; D is unresolved. Germline loops: CDR1 LGHNA, CDR2 YNFKEQ. The V and J ends lost 2 bases and 7 bases respectively, with 11 bases between them. CDR3 length: 13 residues.

The chain joins TRBV7-2 to TRBJ1-5; D is possibly TRBD1 (6 bases). V dropped 9 bases and J dropped 5 bases, with 44 bases sitting between them. Germline CDR1 is SGHTA and CDR2 is FQGNSA. This CDR3 has 23 residues. CDR3 nucleotides: TGTGCCAGAGAAGTATGGGGAAGGGGTTTAGGGACAAAGTCAGGTCCGGGGCATCAGCCCCAGCATTTT. It is translated as CAREVWGRGLGTKSGPGHQPQHF.

V gene TRBV28 combines with J gene TRBJ2-7; 9 nucleotides align to TRBD1. The CDR3 extends over 14 amino acids. The V gene end was trimmed by 5 bases and the J gene end by 7 bases; junction bases not matched to a gene: 9. Germline lookup yields CDR1 MDHEN and CDR2 SYDVKM. CDR3 sequence: CASSNTGQGGEQYF. For the CDR3, the DNA is TGTGCCAGCAGTAACACGGGACAGGGTGGGGAGCAGTACTTC.

This clonotype has a handful of counts. The CDR3 is CASKGKTGELFF. For the CDR3, the DNA is TGTGCCAGCAAGGGGAAAACCGGGGAGCTGTTTTTT. The chain links TRBV4-2 to TRBJ2-2, with a possible D match to TRBD1 (5 bases). The CDR3 covers 12 residues. Trimming cost V 7 bases and J 5 bases, with 8 bases left between them. Germline CDR1 and CDR2: LGHNA and YNFKEQ.

The V gene is TRBV11-2, the J gene TRBJ2-3, with a tentative D call TRBD1 (6 bases). V shed 3 bases and J shed 3 bases, with 7 bases lying between them. CDR1 is SGHAT and CDR2 is FQNNGV in the germline V gene. The CDR3 consists of 13 residues. Here the CDR3 DNA reads TGTGCCAGCAGCTTTACAGGGACAGATACGCAGTATTTT. This codes for CASSFTGTDTQYF. The whole variable domain, filled in from reference TRBV11-2 and TRBJ2-3, reads EAGVAQSPRYKIIEKRQSVAFWCNPISGHATLYWYQQILGQGPKLLIQFQNNGVVDDSQLPKDRFSAERLKGVDSTLKIQPAKLEDSAVYLCASSFTGTDTQYFGPGTRLTVL.

V and J are TRBV7-2 and TRBJ2-1; no clear D. Trimming took 2 bases from V and 1 from J, leaving 12 bases between them. Germline V CDR1 and CDR2: SGHTA, FQGNSA. The CDR3 extends over 16 amino acids. The CDR3 DNA sequence: TGTGCCAGCAGCTTAAGAAAGTCCCAGTCCTACAATGAGCAGTTCTTC. Amino acids: CASSLRKSQSYNEQFF. Full variable domain (rest looked up from reference TRBV7-2 and TRBJ2-1): GAGVSQSPSNKVTEKGKDVELRCDPISGHTALYWYRQSLGQGLEFLIYFQGNSAPDKSGLPSDRFSAERTGGSVSTLTIQRTQQEDSAVYLCASSLRKSQSYNEQFFGPGTRLTVL.

The rearrangement uses TRBV19 and TRBJ2-1; 10 bases are shared with TRBD2. V was clipped by 5 bases and J by 6 bases; unmatched bases: 4. Germline V lookup: CDR1 LNHDA, CDR2 SQIVND (reference sequence). The CDR3 has 14 amino acids. CDR3 loop: CASSLLAGVNEQFF. For the CDR3, the DNA is TGTGCCAGTAGTCTGCTAGCGGGGGTCAATGAGCAGTTCTTC.

The chain carries TRBV4-3 and TRBJ1-6; a weak D match, TRBD1 (6 bases). Germline CDR1 and CDR2: LGHNA and YSLEER. V lost 4 bases, J lost 7 bases, and 14 bases lay in between. CDR3 length: 15 amino acids. CDR3 bases: TGCGCCAGCAGCCTAAGTGAAGGGGGAAATTCACCCCTCCACTTT. Translating gives CASSLSEGGNSPLHF.

This clonotype came up a few times. The J gene is TRBJ2-3, the V gene TRBV20-1, with 9 bases aligning to TRBD2. V gave up 6 bases and J gave up 2 bases; unmatched junction bases: 9. The CDR3 consists of 15 residues. Germline assignment: CDR1 DFQATT and CDR2 SNEGSKA (reference sequence). For the CDR3, the DNA is TGCAGTGCAGGGGCCAGCGGGGGGCCCACAGATACGCAGTATTTT. Translation gives CSAGASGGPTDTQYF.

The rearrangement links TRBV18 to TRBJ2-2; no reliable D call. Germline V gene lookup returns CDR1 KGHSH and CDR2 LQKENI. Between the trimmed V and J ends, which lost 6 bases and 3 bases, there was a span of 14 bases. CDR3 length: 15 residues. The CDR3 nucleotides are TGTGCCAGCTCCTCCTACGGTCGCGACACCGGGGAGCTGTTTTTT. Translation: CASSSYGRDTGELFF.

The chain recombines TRBV20-1 with TRBJ2-3; 7 nucleotides match TRBD2. Per the germline V gene, CDR1 is DFQATT and CDR2 is SNEGSKA (reference sequence). The CDR3 loop spans 16 amino acids. Unmatched junction bases numbered 11, after V lost 5 bases and J lost 0 bases. This CDR3 is CSAQMRLALSTDTQYF. The CDR3 bases are TGCAGTGCTCAAATGAGACTAGCATTAAGCACAGATACGCAGTATTTT.

This clonotype came up once. J is TRBJ1-1 and V is TRBV7-9; D remains ambiguous. The CDR3 spans 14 residues. Germline V lookup: CDR1 SEHNR, CDR2 FQNEAQ (reference sequence). Trimming stripped 3 bases from V and 1 base from J, with 9 bases between. CDR3 sequence (DNA): TGTGCCAGCAGCTTGGTCGCCACGAACACTGAAGCTTTCTTT. Translation gives CASSLVATNTEAFF.

The genes are TRBV4-2 and TRBJ2-1; 9 bases map to TRBD2. The V segment lost 0 bases and the J segment 4 bases; nucleotides outside the gene matches: 7. This CDR3 is 17 amino acids long. Germline CDR1 LGHNA, CDR2 YNFKEQ. CDR3 residues: CASSQEGGRAQYNEQFF. The CDR3, as DNA: TGTGCCAGCAGCCAAGAGGGCGGGAGGGCCCAGTACAATGAGCAGTTCTTC.

The chain carries TRBV5-1 and TRBJ2-1, with D maybe TRBD1 (6 bases). The CDR3 loop spans 14 amino acids. V was pared by 7 bases and J by 2 bases, with 13 bases between. CDR1 SGHRS and CDR2 YFSETQ come from the germline V gene. The CDR3 sequence is CASSLGATYNEQFF. CDR3 nucleotide sequence: TGCGCCAGCTCCCTGGGGGCAACCTACAATGAGCAGTTCTTC.